These 31 T cell receptor beta chains were sequenced from one sample in a study of beta chain features in type 1 diabetes. Findings and limits, study-wide: Moderately but significantly shorter TCRB CDR3s were found in Type 1 diabetes patients in all four CD4+ subsets.

No antigens are known for them. Expressed TCRB transcripts were sequenced after all isolated RNA was converted to cDNA. Method: immunoSEQ multiplex PCR; TCRdb's copy keeps in-frame clones and lacks some. The sample lists fewer than 400,000 clones; approximately 9.7% were seen once. The sample comprised central memory CD4+ T cells from blood. These TCRs come from a young man with type 1 diabetes.

V and J are TRBV7-9 and TRBJ2-7; D is undetermined. Trimming shortened V by 8 bases and J by 6 bases, and 17 bases separated the two germline ends. The CDR3 consists of 13 residues. The germline V gene has CDR1 SEHNR and CDR2 FQNEAQ (reference sequence). DNA for the CDR3: TGTGCCAGCTGCTCCAACACCGGTTCCGAGCAGTACTTC. Its protein product is CASCSNTGSEQYF.

A few counts support this clone. The chain carries TRBV9 and TRBJ1-6, with TRBD1 matching 8 bases. After removal of 3 bases from V and 9 bases from J, the junction contained 5 bases not matched to a gene. Germline V gene lookup returns CDR1 SGDLS and CDR2 YYNGEE. This CDR3 is 14 amino acids long. CDR3 nucleotide sequence: TGTGCCAGCAGCGGTGACAGGGGCTTTTCACCCCTCCACTTT. This encodes CASSGDRGFSPLHF.

The chain combines TRBV7-2 with TRBJ1-3; 8 bases align to TRBD1. The CDR3 is 13 amino acids. The V gene end was trimmed by 8 bases and the J gene end by 2 bases; junction bases not matched to a gene: 2. Germline values: CDR1 SGHTA, CDR2 FQGNSA. CDR3 sequence reads: CASGQGPGNTIYF. The DNA of the CDR3 is TGTGCCAGCGGACAGGGACCTGGAAACACCATATATTTT.

DNA for the CDR3: TGTGCCTGGAGTCCAGACACAGGGCTATCTGCCGAGCAGTACTTC. Protein: CAWSPDTGLSAEQYF. The genes are TRBV30 and TRBJ2-7; TRBD1 might be the D (6 bases). CDR3 length: 15 residues. Between the trimmed V and J ends, which lost 2 bases and 6 bases, there was a span of 20 bases. In germline, CDR1 is GTSNPN, CDR2 SVGIG (reference sequence).

There are a few counts of this clone. The rearrangement links TRBV28 to TRBJ1-1; 8 positions match TRBD1. The CDR3 runs to 17 residues. V was clipped by 6 bases and J by 4 bases; unmatched bases: 16. CDR1 MDHEN and CDR2 SYDVKM come from the germline V gene. The CDR3: CASSPPGGPAAATEAFF. CDR3 bases: TGTGCCAGCAGCCCTCCAGGGGGCCCCGCTGCGGCCACTGAAGCTTTCTTT.

This clone was observed at least ten times. The chain employs TRBV2 and TRBJ1-1, with a tentative D call TRBD1 (6 bases). Germline CDR1 and CDR2: SNHLY and FYNNEI. The ends were cut back, 7 bases at V and 1 base at J, with 13 bases in the middle. CDR3 length: 14 residues. The CDR3 DNA reads TGTGCCAGCATGAGGGGACAACGGAACACTGAAGCTTTCTTT. Its translation is CASMRGQRNTEAFF.

There are many counts of this clone. The chain joins TRBV15 to TRBJ1-2, with D hard to call. The CDR3 consists of 15 residues. CDR1 is LNHNV and CDR2 is YYDKDF in the germline V gene (reference sequence). V was clipped by 0 bases and J by 0 bases, with 8 bases between them. Here the CDR3 reads CATSRDGSPNYGYTF. The CDR3 DNA reads TGTGCCACCAGCAGAGACGGCAGTCCTAACTATGGCTACACCTTC. Together with reference TRBV15 and TRBJ1-2, the CDR3 gives the full variable domain: DAMVIQNPRYQVTQFGKPVTLSCSQTLNHNVMYWYQQKSSQAPKLLFHYYDKDFNNEADTPDNFQSRRPNTSFCFLDIRSPGLGDTAMYLCATSRDGSPNYGYTFGSGTRLTVV.

This clone has more than one count but fewer than ten. The gene calls are TRBV7-2 and TRBJ1-5; 8 bases match TRBD1. The CDR3 is made up of 16 amino acids. V lost 5 bases, J lost 7 bases, and 13 bases stayed unmatched. CDR1 is SGHTA and CDR2 is FQGNSA in the germline V gene. The DNA for the CDR3 is TGTGCCAGCAGCCCCACCCAGGGGGCGCGGGAGCAGCCCCAGCATTTT. Amino acids: CASSPTQGAREQPQHF.

The chain is built from TRBV9 and TRBJ1-4; D perhaps matches TRBD1 (5 bases). CDR1 SGDLS and CDR2 YYNGEE come from the germline V gene. Trimming cost V 4 bases and J 3 bases, with 13 bases left between them. There are 15 residues in the CDR3. The CDR3 DNA follows: TGTGCCAGCAGCCCGCAGGGAGTATCTAATGAAAAACTGTTTTTT. Amino acids: CASSPQGVSNEKLFF.

For this clone: The identical CDR3 is also encoded by other nucleotide sequences in the sample. The genes are TRBV28 and TRBJ2-7; no reliable D call. V lost 4 bases and J 3 bases, leaving 4 bases between the germline ends. The CDR3 spans 11 residues. CDR1 MDHEN and CDR2 SYDVKM come from the germline V gene. In DNA form, the CDR3 reads TGTGCCAGCAGTTCTCACTACGAGCAGTACTTC. This translates into CASSSHYEQYF. Using reference TRBV28 and TRBJ2-7 for the parts outside the CDR3, the full variable domain is DVKVTQSSRYLVKRTGEKVFLECVQDMDHENMFWYRQDPGLGLRLIYFSYDVKMKEKGDIPEGYSVSREKKERFSLILESASTNQTSMYLCASSSHYEQYFGPGTRLTVT.

V usage is TRBV6-5 and J usage is TRBJ1-6; 8 bases line up with TRBD1. The CDR3 runs to 15 residues. After removal of 0 bases from V and 8 bases from J, the junction contained 3 bases not matched to a gene. Germline V gene sequence: CDR1 MNHEY, CDR2 SVGAGI. CDR3 in amino acids: CASSYSTGADSPLHF. DNA for the CDR3: TGTGCCAGCAGTTACTCGACAGGGGCCGATTCACCCCTCCACTTT.

The V gene is TRBV7-2, the J gene TRBJ1-2; the match to TRBD1 covers 7 bases. The junction had 5 bases not matched to a gene; V was cut back by 5 bases and J by 5 bases. The CDR3 is 13 residues long. From germline, CDR1 is SGHTA and CDR2 FQGNSA. The CDR3 DNA reads as TGTGCCAGCAGCATAGGGACAGCTTATGGCTACACCTTC. Translating it yields CASSIGTAYGYTF.

This clone was detected only a few times. This sequence joins TRBV2 and TRBJ1-1; 8 bases match TRBD1. V was pared by 4 bases and J by 0 bases, with 4 bases of the junction left unmatched. The CDR3 extends over 15 amino acids. The germline gives CDR1 SNHLY, CDR2 FYNNEI. CDR3: CASSVPTGVNTEAFF. The CDR3 DNA follows: TGTGCCAGCAGTGTCCCGACAGGGGTGAACACTGAAGCTTTCTTT.

The rearrangement joins TRBV19 to TRBJ1-2; no definite D call. Looked up from germline, CDR1 is LNHDA and CDR2 is SQIVND (reference sequence). The CDR3 has 13 residues. Trimming stripped 11 bases from V and 2 bases from J, with 15 bases between. This CDR3 is CACSRGLNYGYTF. The CDR3 region has the DNA TGTGCCTGCTCCAGAGGATTAAACTATGGCTACACCTTC.

This clone has a handful of counts. The V gene is TRBV5-1, the J gene TRBJ2-5; TRBD1 might be the D (6 bases). Germline V gives CDR1 SGHRS, CDR2 YFSETQ. The CDR3 is made up of 15 amino acids. The ends were cut back, 7 bases at V and 6 bases at J, with 22 bases in the middle. CDR3 amino acids: CASGPQGTEQQTQYF. CDR3 in DNA: TGCGCCAGCGGCCCACAGGGTACCGAACAGCAGACCCAGTACTTC. The variable domain in full, completed from reference TRBV5-1 and TRBJ2-5, reads KAGVTQTPRYLIKTRGQQVTLSCSPISGHRSVSWYQQTPGQGLQFLFEYFSETQRNKGNFPGRFSGRQFSNSRSEMNVSTLELGDSALYLCASGPQGTEQQTQYFGPGTRLLVL.

The sample holds a few counts of this clone. This chain connects TRBV6-6 to TRBJ1-1; D call uncertain. The CDR3 contains 13 residues. Trimming took off 2 bases at V and 4 bases at J, with 8 bases between the two ends. CDR1 is MNHNY, CDR2 SVGAGI, per germline (reference sequence). The CDR3 DNA is TGTGCCAGCAGTTACGGCGGTGCCACTGAAGCTTTCTTT. Translated: CASSYGGATEAFF.

With regard to this clone: Within the sample, other DNA sequences also encode this same CDR3. The J gene is TRBJ1-5, the V gene TRBV19; D unclear. Trimming left V 3 bases short and J 7 bases short, with 10 bases between. Germline CDR1 is LNHDA and CDR2 is SQIVND (reference sequence). The CDR3 loop spans 13 amino acids. In nucleotides, the CDR3 is TGTGCCAGTAGTATTGCACATCGACAGCCCCAGCATTTT. It codes for CASSIAHRQPQHF.

This clone has only a few counts. The chain combines TRBV7-9 with TRBJ1-1; TRBD1 is a possible D gene (5 bases). Germline values: CDR1 SEHNR, CDR2 FQNEAQ (reference sequence). The CDR3 covers 12 residues. V was shortened by 5 bases and J by 11 bases, with 15 bases between the two germline ends. The CDR3 bases are TGTGCCAGCAGCCGGGACGGCCCAGGCGCTTTCTTT. It specifies CASSRDGPGAFF.

In this sample, this clone turned up a few times. V usage is TRBV9 and J usage is TRBJ2-1, with D perhaps TRBD1 (5 bases). V was clipped by 3 bases and J by 3 bases, with 10 bases between them. CDR3 length equals 14 residues. Germline V gene sequence: CDR1 SGDLS, CDR2 YYNGEE. CDR3 region: CASSETTDYNEQFF. The CDR3 DNA follows: TGTGCCAGCAGCGAGACGACAGACTACAATGAGCAGTTCTTC.

This rearrangement joins TRBV4-2 to TRBJ2-1; 7 nucleotides align to TRBD1. The CDR3 is made up of 15 amino acids. The V gene's germline CDR1 is LGHNA and CDR2 YNFKEQ. With V trimmed by 4 bases and J by 7 bases, 10 bases remained unmatched. The CDR3 DNA reads as TGTGCCAGCAGCCCTCCCCAAACAGGGGATAATGAGCAGTTCTTC. It codes for CASSPPQTGDNEQFF.

The table lists this clone with a few counts. This chain uses TRBV4-3 with TRBJ2-4, with a weak D call TRBD1 (6 bases). There are 15 residues in the CDR3. V was pared by 4 bases and J by 1 base, with 11 bases between. Germline V gene data show CDR1 as LGHNA and CDR2 as YSLEER. Written as DNA, the CDR3 is TGCGCCAGCAGCCGGGACACCTTCGCCAAAAACATTCAGTACTTC. Translating gives CASSRDTFAKNIQYF.

The genes are TRBV9 and TRBJ2-3, with 8 bases matching TRBD2. The CDR3 runs to 16 residues. The V gene end was trimmed by 0 bases and the J gene end by 6 bases; junction bases not matched to a gene: 9. Germline loops: CDR1 SGDLS, CDR2 YYNGEE. Here the CDR3 DNA reads TGTGCCAGCAGCGTAGATTTGCGGGGGGCCTCGGATACGCAGTATTTT. Its protein product is CASSVDLRGASDTQYF.

This clone showed up many times. The gene calls are TRBV19 and TRBJ1-5; TRBD1 matches at 9 bases. The CDR3 runs 16 residues. With 4 bases clipped from V and 4 bases from J, the junction kept 8 bases outside the gene matches. Germline V gives CDR1 LNHDA, CDR2 SQIVND (reference sequence). The chain's CDR3 is CASSTTLGTGNQPQHF. CDR3 in DNA: TGTGCCAGTAGTACAACCCTCGGGACAGGGAATCAGCCCCAGCATTTT.

This clone has a handful of counts. The rearrangement links TRBV27 to TRBJ2-3; unclear D gene. Trimming shortened V by 3 bases and J by 7 bases, and 5 bases separated the two germline ends. Germline loops: CDR1 MNHEY, CDR2 SMNVEV (reference sequence). The CDR3 spans 11 residues. The CDR3 DNA reads TGTGCCAGCAGTTTTTCACATACGCAGTATTTT. It translates to CASSFSHTQYF.

This clone has a handful of counts. The chain recombines TRBV7-6 with TRBJ1-1, with 9 bases matching TRBD1. The trim removed 5 bases at V and 4 bases at J, leaving 8 bases unmatched. Germline V gene lookup returns CDR1 SGHVS and CDR2 FNYEAQ. The CDR3 contains 15 residues. As DNA, the CDR3 is TGTGCCAGCAGCCTCCGGACAGGGGATGTCACTGAAGCTTTCTTT. Translation: CASSLRTGDVTEAFF.

The V gene is TRBV30, the J gene TRBJ1-2; unclear D gene. Between the trimmed V and J ends, which lost 8 bases and 7 bases, there was a span of 11 bases. This CDR3 comprises 10 residues. Germline CDR1 is GTSNPN and CDR2 is SVGIG (reference sequence). CDR3 loop: CAGSGIGYTF. CDR3 bases: TGTGCCGGATCGGGGATTGGCTACACCTTC.

This clone has a handful of counts. J is TRBJ2-7 and V is TRBV27; the match to TRBD1 covers 7 bases. The CDR3 covers 16 residues. Germline V gives CDR1 MNHEY, CDR2 SMNVEV (reference sequence). With V trimmed by 6 bases and J by 0 bases, 11 bases remained unmatched. The chain's CDR3 is CASRRTPGQSSYEQYF. In nucleotides, the CDR3 is TGTGCCAGCAGAAGGACCCCGGGACAGAGCTCCTACGAGCAGTACTTC.

This clone was seen many times. The sample has other DNA sequences that encode this CDR3 too. V is TRBV14 and J is TRBJ2-3; the D gene is possibly TRBD1 (5 bases). The germline gives CDR1 SGHDN, CDR2 FVKESK. This CDR3 has 13 residues. V lost 4 bases to trimming and J lost 4 bases, with 9 bases between them. CDR3 DNA sequence: TGTGCCAGCAGCCTCTCAGGGCCAGATACGCAGTATTTT. Protein product: CASSLSGPDTQYF. Based on the CDR3 plus reference TRBV14 and TRBJ2-3, the full variable domain is EAGVTQFPSHSVIEKGQTVTLRCDPISGHDNLYWYRRVMGKEIKFLLHFVKESKQDESGMPNNRFLAERTGGTYSTLKVQPAELEDSGVYFCASSLSGPDTQYFGPGTRLTVL.

The V and J genes are TRBV14 and TRBJ2-7, with D maybe TRBD1 (6 bases). This CDR3 is built from 12 residues. Germline loops: CDR1 SGHDN, CDR2 FVKESK. V lost 3 bases, J lost 9 bases, and 12 bases lay in between. The DNA for the CDR3 is TGTGCCAGCAGCCAGGTACAGGGCGGGCAGTACTTC. It codes for CASSQVQGGQYF. Based on the CDR3 plus reference TRBV14 and TRBJ2-7, the full variable domain is EAGVTQFPSHSVIEKGQTVTLRCDPISGHDNLYWYRRVMGKEIKFLLHFVKESKQDESGMPNNRFLAERTGGTYSTLKVQPAELEDSGVYFCASSQVQGGQYFGPGTRLTVT.

This chain links TRBV7-9 with TRBJ2-7; TRBD1 matches 10 bases. This CDR3 has 14 amino acids. Per germline, CDR1 SEHNR and CDR2 FQNEAQ (reference sequence). V lost 1 base and J lost 6; bases outside the gene matches: 3. CDR3 DNA: TGTGCCAGCAGCTTAGGACGGACAGGGGGCGAGCAGTACTTC. Its protein is CASSLGRTGGEQYF.

The gene calls are TRBV19 and TRBJ2-5; D not resolved. This CDR3 has 13 amino acids. Germline loops: CDR1 LNHDA, CDR2 SQIVND (reference sequence). V shed 6 bases and J shed 4 bases, with 12 bases lying between them. CDR3 DNA: TGTGCCAGTAGCGTGGACGTTCGAGAGACCCAGTACTTC. Protein product: CASSVDVRETQYF.